This is a list of T cell receptor beta chains from one sample in a study of blood T cell repertoires in COVID-19. Sequencing used immunoSEQ multiplex PCR; TCRdb keeps in-frame clones, though not all of them. The data show approximately 190,000 clones, with 85% to 90% seen just once and approximately 25% held by the top ten. Material: PBMCs or T cells enriched from blood (not recorded which). These receptors all stem from a woman aged 40 to 50 in a cohort exposed to, infected with or recovered from COVID-19 (not recorded which). Both conserved end residues are part of each CDR3.

CDR3 length,V gene,CDR3 protein
13,TRBV13,CASSSGQNQPQHF
18,TRBV10-3,CATVGTIPGQLRSYEQYF
13,TRBV27,CASSPSKRDGYTF
14,TRBV7-9,CASSFNRDNQPQHF
15,TRBV27,CATSRGITSNTEAFF
15,TRBV12-5,CASGLGHRGNTEAFF
14,TRBV9,CASSVGTSVYEQYF
15,TRBV4-1,CASSPSGTGAYEQYF
15,TRBV29-1,CSVWEWGRSNEKLFF
14,TRBV9,CASSGGLDFEKLFF
16,TRBV3-1/TRBV3-2,CASSRGYASGYNEQFF
16,TRBV9,CASSVGEGRDGDTIYF
16,TRBV5-1,CASSLDGQGSTDTQYF
16,TRBV28,CASISLRSSYNSPLHF
15,TRBV6-5,CAGDKGEGGNTEAFF
16,TRBV11-2,CASSSPRLAGVSEQFF
15,TRBV19,CASSRGVSGANVLTF
13,TRBV20-1,CSASTGRPEKLFF